Following are 19 T cell receptor beta chains from one sample sequenced in a study of cytomegalovirus exposure and HLA in healthy donors. PCR involved 60 Vbeta and 13 Jbeta primers. Generated by immunoSEQ multiplex PCR, the TCRdb table keeps only in-frame clones and is missing some. The table has under 150,000 clones, about 80% seen once; the top ten hold 5.1%. Sequences were obtained from PBMCs. The receptor source for this set is a male donor in good health and CMV-seronegative.

V is TRBV7-3 and J is TRBJ2-2; 8 nucleotides match TRBD1. V gave up 5 bases and J gave up 3 bases; unmatched junction bases: 5. The CDR3 spans 15 residues. Germline V gene data show CDR1 as SGHTA and CDR2 as FQGTGA. The CDR3 sequence: CASSLHRGDTGELFF. The CDR3 region has the DNA TGTGCCAGCAGCCTCCACAGGGGGGACACCGGGGAGCTGTTTTTT.

The chain uses TRBV28 and TRBJ2-5; D is possibly TRBD2 (5 bases). Per the germline V gene, CDR1 is MDHEN and CDR2 is SYDVKM. The V end lost 2 bases, the J end lost 1 base, and 8 bases lay between the germline ends. The CDR3 extends over 14 amino acids. The CDR3 DNA reads TGTGCCAGCAGTTTAGCGGGCATCCAAGAGACCCAGTACTTC. This translates into CASSLAGIQETQYF.

The J gene is TRBJ2-7, the V gene TRBV7-2, with a possible D match to TRBD1 (5 bases). The CDR3 has 13 amino acids. The germline V and J ends were trimmed by 3 bases and 3 bases, with 9 bases remaining between them. Per the germline V gene, CDR1 is SGHTA and CDR2 is FQGNSA. The CDR3 here is CASSFAGFYEQYF. The CDR3 DNA sequence: TGTGCCAGCAGCTTCGCAGGGTTCTACGAGCAGTACTTC.

This clone was counted once. The chain couples TRBV5-4 to TRBJ1-6; 8 bases are a match to TRBD1. CDR1 is SGHNT, CDR2 YYREEE, per germline (reference sequence). The CDR3 consists of 15 residues. V shed 2 bases, J shed 5 bases, and the junction held 3 bases outside the gene matches. The CDR3: CASSFRDRNNSPLHF. The CDR3 nucleotides are TGTGCCAGCAGCTTCCGGGACAGGAATAATTCACCCCTCCACTTT.

CDR3 DNA sequence: TGTGCCAGTACGGAGGAGGGGATTCGGGGCTACACCTTC. Protein product: CASTEEGIRGYTF. The chain couples TRBV19 to TRBJ1-2; maybe TRBD1 (5 bases). V lost 7 bases to trimming and J lost 8 bases, with 17 bases between them. Germline V gives CDR1 LNHDA, CDR2 SQIVND (reference sequence). The CDR3 extends over 13 amino acids.

The rearrangement joins TRBV7-9 to TRBJ2-2; possibly TRBD1 for D (6 bases). V was cut by 4 bases and J by 3 bases, with 12 bases left in between. This CDR3 region has 15 residues. Germline CDR1 reads SEHNR; CDR2 reads FQNEAQ (reference sequence). The CDR3, as DNA: TGTGCCAGCAGCTATGACAGGAAATACACCGGGGAGCTGTTTTTT. Protein: CASSYDRKYTGELFF.

J is TRBJ2-7 and V is TRBV18; TRBD1 aligns across 7 bases. Trimming took 4 bases from V and 3 from J; bases not matched to a gene: 12. From germline, CDR1 is KGHSH and CDR2 LQKENI. The CDR3 is made up of 16 amino acids. The CDR3 nucleotides read TGTGCCAGCTCACTTGAAAGACAGGGCTTTGGCTACGAGCAGTACTTC. Protein: CASSLERQGFGYEQYF.

V and J are TRBV9 and TRBJ1-6; maybe TRBD1 (6 bases). CDR3 length equals 15 residues. CDR1 and CDR2 (germline): SGDLS, YYNGEE. V lost 0 bases to trimming and J lost 10 bases, with 14 bases between them. CDR3 nucleotide sequence: TGTGCCAGCAGCGTAGACGGCAGGGGACACTCACCCCTCCACTTT. It yields the protein CASSVDGRGHSPLHF.

This clone was recorded a few times. V is TRBV10-1 and J is TRBJ2-5; the match to TRBD2 covers 7 bases. V trimming: 5 bases; J trimming: 5 bases; junction bases outside the gene matches: 11. Germline V gene data show CDR1 as WNHNN and CDR2 as SYGVQD (reference sequence). This CDR3 has 15 amino acids. The CDR3 sequence is CASSLGGAGKETQYF. The CDR3 DNA sequence: TGCGCCAGCAGTCTGGGGGGAGCGGGGAAGGAGACCCAGTACTTC.

The chain has TRBV9 and TRBJ2-1, with a weak D call TRBD2 (6 bases). The germline CDR1 and CDR2 sequences are SGDLS and YYNGEE. V was clipped by 3 bases and J by 6 bases, with 10 bases between them. This CDR3 spans 13 amino acids. The CDR3 is CASSGGGFNEQFF. CDR3 sequence (DNA): TGTGCCAGCAGCGGGGGAGGATTCAATGAGCAGTTCTTC.

The rearrangement links TRBV5-1 to TRBJ2-7; maybe TRBD2 (7 bases). Germline CDR1 reads SGHRS; CDR2 reads YFSETQ. The CDR3 has 18 residues. V was trimmed by 2 bases and J by 3 bases, leaving 24 bases between them. Written as DNA, the CDR3 is TGCGCCAGCAGCTTAGTACCGGAACGCAGGGGAGGGATCTACGAGCAGTACTTC. Its protein product is CASSLVPERRGGIYEQYF.

This CDR3 is CASSLWSSGPGAEAFF. CDR3 nucleotides: TGTGCCAGCAGCTTGTGGTCCTCGGGGCCGGGGGCTGAAGCTTTCTTT. The chain recombines TRBV5-4 with TRBJ1-1; weak D call: TRBD1 (5 bases). V dropped 1 base and J dropped 6 bases, with 19 bases sitting between them. Germline CDR1 reads SGHNT; CDR2 reads YYREEE (reference sequence). The CDR3 loop spans 16 amino acids.

The genes are TRBV18 and TRBJ2-7, with 9 bases that match TRBD2. V gave up 2 bases and J gave up 2 bases; unmatched junction bases: 13. CDR1 is KGHSH and CDR2 is LQKENI in the germline V gene. CDR3 length equals 18 residues. This CDR3 is CASSPNSWLAGNPYEQYF. CDR3 DNA sequence: TGTGCCAGCTCACCAAATTCTTGGCTAGCGGGGAACCCCTACGAGCAGTACTTC.

V usage is TRBV5-1 and J usage is TRBJ2-7, with TRBD2 identical over 7 bases. J lost 4 bases, V lost 1 base, and 8 bases had no gene match. This CDR3 spans 15 amino acids. The germline V gene encodes CDR1 SGHRS and CDR2 YFSETQ. CDR3 sequence reads: CASSLIREALYEQYF. The CDR3 DNA sequence: TGCGCCAGCAGCTTGATTCGGGAGGCGCTTTACGAGCAGTACTTC.

The chain combines TRBV14 with TRBJ2-2; 8 bases are a match to TRBD2. Trimming cost V 1 base and J 6 bases; bases outside gene matches: 10. CDR1 SGHDN and CDR2 FVKESK come from the germline V gene. CDR3 length: 17 amino acids. CDR3 amino acids: CASSQVRGGRGSGELFF. CDR3 bases: TGTGCCAGCAGCCAAGTGCGCGGGGGGCGAGGGTCCGGGGAGCTGTTTTTT.

This clone came up a few times. This chain joins TRBV6-5 and TRBJ1-1, with 9 bases identical to TRBD1. The germline gives CDR1 MNHEY, CDR2 SVGAGI. This CDR3 has 15 amino acids. The V and J ends lost 6 bases and 3 bases, in that order; junction bases with no gene match: 8. The CDR3 loop is CASRLQGAWDTEAFF. The CDR3 region has the DNA TGTGCCAGCAGACTACAGGGGGCGTGGGACACTGAAGCTTTCTTT.

This rearrangement joins TRBV30 to TRBJ1-2; no firm D call. This CDR3 is built from 10 residues. V dropped 3 bases and J dropped 4 bases, with 3 bases sitting between them. CDR1 and CDR2 (germline): GTSNPN, SVGIG (reference sequence). CDR3 in amino acids: CAWRSYGYTF. In DNA form, the CDR3 reads TGTGCCTGGAGGAGCTATGGCTACACCTTC.

The V call is TRBV15, the J call TRBJ2-1, with 10 bases that match TRBD2. The CDR3 runs to 16 residues. V shed 0 bases and J 5 bases; nucleotides not matched to a gene: 4. Looked up from germline, CDR1 is LNHNV and CDR2 is YYDKDF (reference sequence). The CDR3 loop is CATSRDSTSGNNEQFF. The CDR3 DNA reads as TGTGCCACCAGCAGAGATTCCACTAGCGGGAACAATGAGCAGTTCTTC.

The J gene is TRBJ2-5, the V gene TRBV7-8; a weak D match, TRBD1 (7 bases). This CDR3 comprises 16 residues. Germline lookup yields CDR1 SGHVS and CDR2 FQNEAQ. Trimming took 5 bases from V and 1 from J, leaving 17 bases between them. This CDR3 is CASSPRAGGTQETQYF. For the CDR3, the DNA is TGTGCCAGCAGCCCTCGCGCAGGGGGGACCCAAGAGACCCAGTACTTC.